This T cell receptor beta chain was observed in a study of blood T cell repertoires in COVID-19. Study overall: Samples representing acute and convalescent COVID-19 were sourced from the United States, Italy and Spain. From T cells, B-cell-depleted T cells, or PBMCs came the material, which was cDNA or gDNA.

Germline V gene sequence: CDR1 LNHDA, CDR2 SQIVND (reference sequence). The V end lost 3 bases, the J end lost 0 bases, and 15 bases lay between the germline ends. This CDR3 has 17 residues. Original handling: The authors estimated nucleated cell counts from reference gene primer amplification. Using immunoSEQ multiplex PCR, the repertoire was profiled, and TCRdb retains in-frame clones only, with some absent. The D gene and trimming were derived from the DNA, and the V and J assignments and clone size from that table. The sample lists about 200,000 clones, about 78% occurring once. This clone has more than one count but fewer than ten.

This chain joins TRBV19 and TRBJ1-5; no firm D call. This clonotype was sampled from a woman aged 70-85 years with acute or convalescent COVID-19. Sequenced: peripheral blood. The CDR3 is CASSISARRYSNQPQHF. The CDR3 DNA sequence: TGTGCCAGTAGTATCTCGGCGAGGAGATATAGCAATCAGCCCCAGCATTTT.